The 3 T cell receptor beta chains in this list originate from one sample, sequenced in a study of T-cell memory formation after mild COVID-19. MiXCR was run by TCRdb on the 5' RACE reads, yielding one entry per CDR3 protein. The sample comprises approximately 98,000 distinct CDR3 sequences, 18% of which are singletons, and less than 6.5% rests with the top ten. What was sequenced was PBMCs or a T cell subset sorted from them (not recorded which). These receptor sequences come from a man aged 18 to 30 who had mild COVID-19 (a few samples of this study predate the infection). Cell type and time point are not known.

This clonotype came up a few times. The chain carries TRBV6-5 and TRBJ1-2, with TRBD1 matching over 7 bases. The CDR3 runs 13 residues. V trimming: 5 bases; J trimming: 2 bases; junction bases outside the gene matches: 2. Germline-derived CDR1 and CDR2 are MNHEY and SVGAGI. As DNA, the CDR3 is TGTGCCAGCAGTGCGACAGGGAACTATGGCTACACCTTC. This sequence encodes CASSATGNYGYTF.

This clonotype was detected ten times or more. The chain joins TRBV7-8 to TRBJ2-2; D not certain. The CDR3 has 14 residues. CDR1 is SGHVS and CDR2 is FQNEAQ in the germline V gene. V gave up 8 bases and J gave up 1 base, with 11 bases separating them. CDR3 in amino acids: CASQRSKNTGELFF. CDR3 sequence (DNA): TGTGCCAGCCAACGAAGCAAGAACACCGGGGAGCTGTTTTTT.

The CDR3 DNA reads as TGTGCCAGCAGCTTTGGGACAGGAGATACGCAGTATTTT. As protein: CASSFGTGDTQYF. This chain links TRBV11-2 with TRBJ2-3; 8 bases are shared with TRBD1. Germline loops: CDR1 SGHAT, CDR2 FQNNGV. The CDR3 is 13 amino acids. After removal of 3 bases from V and 5 bases from J, the junction contained 1 base not matched to a gene.